Included here is one TCR beta chain sequence, with context. The antigen is not known. These data originate in a study of beta chain features in type 1 diabetes. Whole-study findings and limits: A closer apparent resemblance between naive, central memory and Treg TCRB repertoires was seen in patients than in healthy donors. Moderately but significantly shorter TCRB CDR3s were found in Type 1 diabetes patients in all four CD4+ subsets. Lower insertion and higher deletion counts appeared at VDJ junctions in type 1 diabetes patients.

Germline values: CDR1 ENHRY, CDR2 SYGVKD. CDR3 size: 15 residues. V lost 2 bases to trimming and J lost 7 bases, with 12 bases between them. The entirety of the isolated RNA underwent reverse transcription, so expressed TCRB transcripts were sequenced. This table comes from immunoSEQ multiplex PCR, and its TCRdb copy is limited to in-frame clones, with some not included. The top ten hold about 0.092% of the sample, which has some 240,000 clones, about a sixth seen once. The clonotype originates from a man younger than 40 with type 1 diabetes. The sequencing sample was made of naive CD4+ T cells from blood. The chain is built from TRBV10-3 and TRBJ1-6; D might be TRBD1 (5 bases). In DNA form, the CDR3 reads TGTGCCATCAGTGAGGGGGGAGTTCCCAATTCACCCCTCCACTTT. Protein product: CAISEGGVPNSPLHF.